This T cell receptor (beta chain) stems from a study of blood T cells in healthy people across ages. Each donor was a healthy Caucasian individual from Russia, aged about 6 to 95. V lost 5 bases, J lost 4 bases, and 16 bases stayed unmatched. The CDR3 runs to 17 residues. The germline CDR1 and CDR2 sequences are DFQATT and SNEGSKA (reference sequence). The use of a sample-barcoded 5' primer and a J-beta primer mix characterized a second PCR of roughly 6 to 11 cycles. One entry per CDR3 protein results from TCRdb running MiXCR on the 5' RACE reads. The sample lists hundreds of thousands of distinct CDR3 sequences; about 62% were seen once.

Source material: blood. The TCR originated in a young man in good health. V gene TRBV20-1 combines with J gene TRBJ1-3; 8 positions agree with TRBD1. CDR3 in DNA: TGCAGTGCTCGGGGGCGACAGGGGTCCATCTCCGGAAACACCATATATTTT. Residues: CSARGRQGSISGNTIYF.